These 23 T cell receptor beta chains came from one sample sequenced in a study of shared clonotypes between healthy human individuals. Profiled with immunoSEQ multiplex PCR; TCRdb holds only in-frame clones, not every one. Of some 2.1 million clones listed, 80% to 95% are singletons. Naive CD8 cells, CD45RO-negative and positively selected for CCR7, excluded terminally differentiated effector memory CD45RA+ cells. The sequenced sample consisted of naive CD8+ T cells from PBMCs. Receptors originate from a man aged 18 to 30 in good health. Some clones in this sample may be carry-over from other donors' samples.

The chain recombines TRBV9 with TRBJ2-5, with 8 bases that match TRBD2. The CDR3 has 20 residues. V trimming: 0 bases; J trimming: 7 bases; junction bases outside the gene matches: 23. CDR1 and CDR2 from the germline V gene are SGDLS and YYNGEE. The CDR3 loop reads CASSVAGQFAGGGDRATQYF. CDR3 DNA: TGTGCCAGCAGCGTAGCTGGTCAATTTGCGGGAGGAGGAGATCGGGCGACCCAGTACTTC.

The chain recombines TRBV18 with TRBJ2-3, with D hard to call. This CDR3 is 15 amino acids long. Germline CDR1 reads KGHSH; CDR2 reads LQKENI. Between the trimmed V and J ends, which lost 0 bases and 4 bases, there was a span of 11 bases. The CDR3 nucleotides are TGTGCCAGCTCACCACCGGTGTTAGTGGCAGATACGCAGTATTTT. Its protein is CASSPPVLVADTQYF.

J is TRBJ2-2 and V is TRBV20-1, with D hard to call. The germline CDR1 and CDR2 sequences are DFQATT and SNEGSKA (reference sequence). Trimming shortened V by 4 bases and J by 6 bases, and 6 bases separated the two germline ends. This CDR3 has 11 amino acids. The CDR3 here is CSAIDSGELFF. In nucleotides, the CDR3 is TGCAGTGCTATTGACTCCGGGGAGCTGTTTTTT.

This chain links TRBV6-6 with TRBJ2-5; D is possibly TRBD2 (6 bases). Germline V gene sequence: CDR1 MNHNY, CDR2 SVGAGI (reference sequence). V was shortened by 2 bases and J by 4 bases, with 17 bases between the two germline ends. The CDR3 loop spans 16 amino acids. The CDR3 DNA reads as TGTGCCAGCAGTTACCAAGCCCCACGGGAGTTAGAGACCCAGTACTTC. This gives the protein CASSYQAPRELETQYF.

The chain has TRBV2 and TRBJ2-1; tentatively, D is TRBD1 (6 bases). The CDR3 loop spans 14 amino acids. Germline V CDR1 and CDR2: SNHLY, FYNNEI. V was trimmed by 8 bases and J by 3 bases, leaving 14 bases between them. The CDR3 sequence is CASLGAGFYNEQFF. The CDR3 nucleotides are TGTGCCAGCCTGGGGGCCGGGTTCTACAATGAGCAGTTCTTC.

V usage is TRBV11-2 and J usage is TRBJ2-7; D is uncertain. The germline CDR1 and CDR2 sequences are SGHAT and FQNNGV. The CDR3 is 17 amino acids. V dropped 1 base and J dropped 4 bases, with 20 bases sitting between them. CDR3: CASSLGGPTPEGYEQYF. In DNA, the CDR3 is TGTGCCAGCAGCTTAGGGGGTCCCACCCCGGAAGGGTACGAGCAGTACTTC. Combining the CDR3 with reference TRBV11-2 and TRBJ2-7 gives the whole variable domain EAGVAQSPRYKIIEKRQSVAFWCNPISGHATLYWYQQILGQGPKLLIQFQNNGVVDDSQLPKDRFSAERLKGVDSTLKIQPAKLEDSAVYLCASSLGGPTPEGYEQYFGPGTRLTVT.

This sequence joins TRBV28 and TRBJ1-5; D is undetermined. V gave up 2 bases and J gave up 0 bases, with 11 bases separating them. CDR3 length: 16 residues. Germline lookup yields CDR1 MDHEN and CDR2 SYDVKM. The CDR3 sequence: CASSLPPTYSNQPQHF. The CDR3 DNA reads as TGTGCCAGCAGTTTACCCCCAACTTATAGCAATCAGCCCCAGCATTTT.

Details on this clone: Within the sample, other DNA sequences also encode this same CDR3. The chain employs TRBV6-5 and TRBJ2-3; D gene uncertain. CDR3 length: 13 residues. Germline CDR1 reads MNHEY; CDR2 reads SVGAGI. The V gene lost 3 bases and the J gene lost 1 base, with 5 bases spanning the gap. This chain's CDR3 is CASSYTGTDTQYF. The CDR3 DNA follows: TGTGCCAGCAGTTATACCGGCACAGATACGCAGTATTTT.

The chain has TRBV7-2 and TRBJ2-4; tentative D call: TRBD1 (6 bases). The V gene's germline CDR1 is SGHTA and CDR2 FQGNSA. The CDR3 has 16 amino acids. V dropped 2 bases and J dropped 0 bases, with 11 bases sitting between them. The CDR3 loop is CASSLRQDLAKNIQYF. CDR3 in DNA: TGTGCCAGCAGCTTAAGACAGGACCTAGCCAAAAACATTCAGTACTTC.

A remark on this clone: At the DNA level, this CDR3 is encoded by other sequences in the same sample as well. V usage is TRBV27 and J usage is TRBJ2-7; D possibly corresponds to TRBD2 (6 bases). Germline V gene sequence: CDR1 MNHEY, CDR2 SMNVEV (reference sequence). V gave up 6 bases and J gave up 4 bases, with 7 bases separating them. The CDR3 extends over 11 amino acids. In DNA form, the CDR3 reads TGTGCCAGCAGCGGGAGTTACGAGCAGTACTTC. This sequence encodes CASSGSYEQYF.

This clone was seen a single time. The chain joins TRBV6-5 to TRBJ2-5; D not certain. CDR1 is MNHEY and CDR2 is SVGAGI in the germline V gene. This CDR3 comprises 14 residues. Trimming left V 4 bases short and J 0 bases short, with 9 bases between. This chain's CDR3 is CASSLTRDQETQYF. Here the CDR3 DNA reads TGTGCCAGCAGTTTGACTCGAGACCAAGAGACCCAGTACTTC.

The chain combines TRBV4-3 with TRBJ1-2; no firm D call. Looked up from germline, CDR1 is LGHNA and CDR2 is YSLEER. There are 15 residues in the CDR3. The V and J ends lost 1 base and 0 bases respectively, with 9 bases between them. CDR3 amino acids: CASSQVYGANYGYTF. The CDR3 DNA sequence: TGCGCCAGCAGCCAAGTATACGGGGCTAACTATGGCTACACCTTC.

The chain joins TRBV19 to TRBJ1-1; the D gene is possibly TRBD1 (5 bases). This CDR3 has 15 amino acids. Trimming cost V 1 base and J 8 bases, with 17 bases left between them. Germline CDR1 and CDR2: LNHDA and SQIVND (reference sequence). For the CDR3, the DNA is TGTGCCAGTAGTATAGTCGGCAGGGAGGGACCCGAAGCTTTCTTT. Protein: CASSIVGREGPEAFF.

The table lists this clone with a count of one. The chain joins TRBV18 to TRBJ2-2; 9 bases map to TRBD1. With V trimmed by 5 bases and J by 4 bases, 2 bases remained unmatched. Germline assignment: CDR1 KGHSH and CDR2 LQKENI. The CDR3 contains 14 residues. CDR3 amino acids: CASSVDRGTGELFF. DNA of the CDR3: TGTGCCAGCTCAGTGGACAGGGGCACCGGGGAGCTGTTTTTT.

This chain uses TRBV4-1 with TRBJ2-5, with 7 bases fitting TRBD2. The ends lost 4 bases at V and 5 bases at J; junction bases unmatched: 10. The germline CDR1 and CDR2 sequences are MGHRA and YSYEKL. The CDR3 is 15 amino acids. In DNA form, the CDR3 reads TGCGCCAGCAGCCCGCGGGGCGGGAGTGGTGAGACCCAGTACTTC. Residues: CASSPRGGSGETQYF.

The rearrangement links TRBV15 to TRBJ1-2, with D possibly being TRBD1 (5 bases). Germline values: CDR1 LNHNV, CDR2 YYDKDF (reference sequence). V shed 3 bases and J shed 10 bases, with 24 bases lying between them. This CDR3 contains 16 residues. CDR3 amino acids: CATSRHPQHQQANYTF. The CDR3 DNA is TGTGCCACCAGCAGGCACCCCCAACATCAACAGGCAAACTACACCTTC.

This clone was seen a handful of times. The chain joins TRBV27 to TRBJ2-1; D may correspond to TRBD1 or TRBD2 (5 bases each). Trimming took 2 bases from V and 7 from J, leaving 15 bases between them. The CDR3 runs 15 residues. The germline CDR1 and CDR2 sequences are MNHEY and SMNVEV (reference sequence). CDR3 coding DNA: TGTGCCAGCAGTTTACTTCGGGGCGAACTGAATGAGCAGTTCTTC. This codes for CASSLLRGELNEQFF.

V is TRBV9 and J is TRBJ2-7; D is possibly TRBD1 (6 bases). V dropped 7 bases and J dropped 5 bases, with 13 bases sitting between them. Germline values: CDR1 SGDLS, CDR2 YYNGEE. The CDR3 has 12 residues. The CDR3 DNA sequence: TGTGCCAGCGGAGACAGGTCCCACGAGCAGTACTTC. Translation: CASGDRSHEQYF. Complete variable domain (other parts from reference TRBV9 and TRBJ2-7): DSGVTQTPKHLITATGQRVTLRCSPRSGDLSVYWYQQSLDQGLQFLIQYYNGEERAKGNILERFSAQQFPDLHSELNLSSLELGDSALYFCASGDRSHEQYFGPGTRLTVT.

The chain has TRBV28 and TRBJ2-1, with TRBD2 identical over 7 bases. This CDR3 is built from 14 residues. Germline V CDR1 and CDR2: MDHEN, SYDVKM. V dropped 2 bases and J dropped 6; count of bases not matched to a gene: 4. For the CDR3, the DNA is TGTGCCAGCAGTTTACTCTCTAGCGGCAATGAGCAGTTCTTC. This encodes CASSLLSSGNEQFF.

The chain employs TRBV28 and TRBJ2-7; perhaps TRBD2 as D (5 bases). This CDR3 spans 16 amino acids. V was trimmed by 4 bases and J by 1 base, leaving 17 bases between them. CDR1 and CDR2 from the germline V gene are MDHEN and SYDVKM. The CDR3, as DNA: TGTGCCAGCAGTTCAACGGACTCATTCGCGTCCTACGAGCAGTACTTC. Its translation: CASSSTDSFASYEQYF.

The chain carries TRBV10-3 and TRBJ2-2, with 8 bases lining up with TRBD2. J lost 5 bases, V lost 7 bases, and 3 bases had no gene match. The CDR3 contains 13 residues. Germline-derived CDR1 and CDR2 are ENHRY and SYGVKD. CDR3: CAITASGTGELFF. CDR3 in DNA: TGTGCCATCACCGCTAGCGGGACCGGGGAGCTGTTTTTT.

A remark on this clone: A far larger clone is only one base removed, so a read error is likely. The chain combines TRBV4-1 with TRBJ1-2, with D possibly matching TRBD1 (5 bases). Trimming cost V 0 bases and J 8 bases, with 16 bases left between them. CDR3 length: 15 amino acids. CDR1 and CDR2 from the germline V gene are MGHRA and YSYEKL. The CDR3 sequence: CASSQERAGLAGYTF. DNA of the CDR3: TGCGCCAGCAGCCAAGAAAGAGCAGGGCTCGCGGGCTACACCTTC.

The chain has TRBV5-1 and TRBJ2-5; unclear D gene. Trimming removed 1 base from V and 0 bases from J, with 4 bases in between. Germline V gives CDR1 SGHRS, CDR2 YFSETQ. The CDR3 is 13 amino acids. This chain's CDR3 is CASSLTDQETQYF. The CDR3 nucleotides read TGCGCCAGCAGCTTGACAGACCAAGAGACCCAGTACTTC.